The entry below describes one T cell receptor beta chain. This entry is derived from a study of control samples from healthy donors and cancer patients. Repertoires were generated with immunoSEQ multiplex PCR, while TCRdb's copy carries only in-frame clones and drops some. Among 95,000 to 150,000 clones listed, roughly 89% were seen once. Sequenced input: blood. This receptor was obtained from a man in his thirties or forties in good health.

CDR3 DNA: TGTGCCAGCAGCGGAATCAGGGGGCCGAACACCGGGGAGCTGTTTTTT. Its protein product is CASSGIRGPNTGELFF. V is TRBV11-2 and J is TRBJ2-2; 8 bases are shared with TRBD1. This CDR3 is 16 amino acids long. Germline assignment: CDR1 SGHAT and CDR2 FQNNGV. Trimming took 5 bases from V and 0 from J; bases not matched to a gene: 5. Filled out from reference TRBV11-2 and TRBJ2-2, the complete variable domain reads EAGVAQSPRYKIIEKRQSVAFWCNPISGHATLYWYQQILGQGPKLLIQFQNNGVVDDSQLPKDRFSAERLKGVDSTLKIQPAKLEDSAVYLCASSGIRGPNTGELFFGEGSRLTVL.